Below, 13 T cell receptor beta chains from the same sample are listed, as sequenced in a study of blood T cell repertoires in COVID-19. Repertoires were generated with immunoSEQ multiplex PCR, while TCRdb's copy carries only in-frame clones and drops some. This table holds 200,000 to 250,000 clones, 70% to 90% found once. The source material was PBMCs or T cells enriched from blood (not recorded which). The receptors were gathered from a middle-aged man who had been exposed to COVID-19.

CDR3 loop: CASSSRQGAYEQYF. CDR3 sequence (DNA): TGTGCCAGCAGCTCGCGACAGGGGGCCTACGAGCAGTACTTC. The chain joins TRBV13 to TRBJ2-7, with 9 bases that match TRBD1. Germline V gene lookup returns CDR1 PRHDT and CDR2 FYEKMQ (reference sequence). The CDR3 contains 14 residues. J lost 2 bases, V lost 4 bases, and 3 bases had no gene match. The whole variable domain, filled in from reference TRBV13 and TRBJ2-7, reads AAGVIQSPRHLIKEKRETATLKCYPIPRHDTVYWYQQGPGQDPQFLISFYEKMQSDKGSIPDRFSAQQFSDYHSELNMSSLELGDSALYFCASSSRQGAYEQYFGPGTRLTVT.

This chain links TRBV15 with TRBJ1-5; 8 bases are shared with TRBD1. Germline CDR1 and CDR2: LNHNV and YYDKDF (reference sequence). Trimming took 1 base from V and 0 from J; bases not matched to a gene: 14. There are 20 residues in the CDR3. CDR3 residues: CATSRAGGQVLGGSNQPQHF. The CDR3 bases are TGTGCCACCAGCAGAGCTGGGGGACAGGTCTTAGGGGGTAGCAATCAGCCCCAGCATTTT.

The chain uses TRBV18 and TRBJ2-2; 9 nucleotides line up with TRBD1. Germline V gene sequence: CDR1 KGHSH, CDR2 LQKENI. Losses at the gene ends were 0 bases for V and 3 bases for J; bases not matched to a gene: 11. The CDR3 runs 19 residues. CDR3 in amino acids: CASSPPGQGSFGDTGELFF. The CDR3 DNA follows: TGTGCCAGCTCACCACCTGGACAGGGGTCGTTTGGGGACACCGGGGAGCTGTTTTTT.

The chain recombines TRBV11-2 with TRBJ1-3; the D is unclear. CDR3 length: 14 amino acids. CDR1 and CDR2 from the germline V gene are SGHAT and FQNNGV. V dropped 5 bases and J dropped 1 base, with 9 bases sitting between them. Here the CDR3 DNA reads TGTGCCAGCAGCCCCAGACTATCTGGAAACACCATATATTTT. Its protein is CASSPRLSGNTIYF.

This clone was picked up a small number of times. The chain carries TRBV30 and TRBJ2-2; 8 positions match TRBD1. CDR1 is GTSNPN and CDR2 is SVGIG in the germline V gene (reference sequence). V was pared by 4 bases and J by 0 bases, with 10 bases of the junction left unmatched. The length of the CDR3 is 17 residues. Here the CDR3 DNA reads TGTGCCTGGACAAAGGACAGGGTCTCTCCGAACACCGGGGAGCTGTTTTTT. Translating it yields CAWTKDRVSPNTGELFF.

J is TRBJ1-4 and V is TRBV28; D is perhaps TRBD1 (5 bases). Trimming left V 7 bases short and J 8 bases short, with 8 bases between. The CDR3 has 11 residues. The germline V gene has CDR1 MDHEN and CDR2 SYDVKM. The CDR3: CASTRTEKLFF. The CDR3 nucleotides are TGTGCCAGCACCCGGACAGAAAAACTGTTTTTT.

The CDR3, as DNA: TGTGCCAGCAGCGGTGACAGGTACAATGAGCAGTTCTTC. Translation: CASSGDRYNEQFF. The J gene is TRBJ2-1, the V gene TRBV2; maybe TRBD1 (6 bases). V lost 6 bases and J lost 4, with 10 bases in between. The CDR3 is made up of 13 amino acids. Germline V gene sequence: CDR1 SNHLY, CDR2 FYNNEI.

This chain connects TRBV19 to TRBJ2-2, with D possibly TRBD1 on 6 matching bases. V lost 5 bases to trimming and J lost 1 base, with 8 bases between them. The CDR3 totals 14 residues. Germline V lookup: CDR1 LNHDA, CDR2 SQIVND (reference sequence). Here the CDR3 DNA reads TGTGCCAGTAGTTTACAGGGGAACACCGGGGAGCTGTTTTTT. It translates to CASSLQGNTGELFF.

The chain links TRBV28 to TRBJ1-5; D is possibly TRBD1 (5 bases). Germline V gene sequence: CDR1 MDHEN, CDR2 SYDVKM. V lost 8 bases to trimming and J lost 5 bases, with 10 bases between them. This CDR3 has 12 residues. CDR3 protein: CASGTFDQPQHF. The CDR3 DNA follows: TGTGCCAGCGGGACTTTCGATCAGCCCCAGCATTTT.

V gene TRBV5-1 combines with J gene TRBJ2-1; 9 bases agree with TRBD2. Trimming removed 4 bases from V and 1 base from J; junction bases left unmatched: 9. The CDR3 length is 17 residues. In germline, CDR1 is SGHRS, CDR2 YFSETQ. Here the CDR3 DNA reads TGCGCCAGCAGCCCTGGAGGGACTAGCCGGTCCTACAATGAGCAGTTCTTC. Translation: CASSPGGTSRSYNEQFF.

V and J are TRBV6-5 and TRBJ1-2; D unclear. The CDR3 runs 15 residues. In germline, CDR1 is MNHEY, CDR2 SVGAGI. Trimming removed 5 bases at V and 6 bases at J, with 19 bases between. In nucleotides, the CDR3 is TGTGCCAGCAGTCGAGCCCCGATTCAACCAAATGGCTACACCTTC. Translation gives CASSRAPIQPNGYTF.

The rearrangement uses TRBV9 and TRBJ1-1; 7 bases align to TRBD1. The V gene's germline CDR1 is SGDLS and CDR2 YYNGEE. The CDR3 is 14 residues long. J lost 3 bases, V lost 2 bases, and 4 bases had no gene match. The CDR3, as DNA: TGTGCCAGCAGCGTCAGGGGGGATTACACTGAAGCTTTCTTT. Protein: CASSVRGDYTEAFF.

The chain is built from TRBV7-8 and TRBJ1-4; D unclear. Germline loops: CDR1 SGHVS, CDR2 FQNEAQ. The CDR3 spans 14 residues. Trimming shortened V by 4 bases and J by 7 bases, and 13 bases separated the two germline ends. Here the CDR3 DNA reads TGTGCCAGCAGCTACGTCGGGTTGGGTGAAAAACTGTTTTTT. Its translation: CASSYVGLGEKLFF.